The 20 T cell receptor beta chains below all came from one sample that was sequenced in a study of cytomegalovirus exposure and HLA in healthy donors. The PCR contained 60 Vbeta and 13 Jbeta primers. The protocol was immunoSEQ multiplex PCR, while the TCRdb copy is restricted to in-frame clones and leaves out a portion. This table holds roughly 99,000 clones, over 70% found once. The sequencing input was PBMCs. These receptors were obtained from a man aged 25-45 years in good health and CMV-seronegative.

Notes on this clone: One end of the junction varies from germline; a read error may be responsible. The chain combines TRBV6-5 with TRBJ1-1; D is possibly TRBD1 (5 bases). CDR3 length: 14 amino acids. The germline gives CDR1 MNHEY, CDR2 SVGAGI. This chain's CDR3 is CASRYFLDRNEAFF. The CDR3, as DNA: TGTGCCAGCAGGTACTTCCTTGACAGAAATGAAGCTTTCTTT.

The CDR3 is CASSFPRGAGSYNEQFF. CDR3 sequence (DNA): TGTGCCAGCAGCTTCCCACGGGGGGCGGGGTCGTACAATGAGCAGTTCTTC. The chain couples TRBV5-4 to TRBJ2-1; D perhaps matches TRBD2 (7 bases). This CDR3 has 17 residues. Germline V gene lookup returns CDR1 SGHNT and CDR2 YYREEE (reference sequence). V shed 2 bases and J shed 4 bases, with 19 bases lying between them. Full variable domain (outside the CDR3, taken from reference TRBV5-4 and TRBJ2-1): ETGVTQSPTHLIKTRGQQVTLRCSSQSGHNTVSWYQQALGQGPQFIFQYYREEENGRGNFPPRFSGLQFPNYSSELNVNALELDDSALYLCASSFPRGAGSYNEQFFGPGTRLTVL.

The chain is built from TRBV13 and TRBJ2-1; no clear D gene. The CDR3 is made up of 12 amino acids. Germline CDR1 and CDR2: PRHDT and FYEKMQ (reference sequence). Trimming removed 2 bases at V and 8 bases at J, with 7 bases between. CDR3 sequence (DNA): TGTGCCAGCAGCTTAAATCCGTATGAGCAGTTCTTC. It is translated as CASSLNPYEQFF.

This clone was detected once. The chain employs TRBV2 and TRBJ1-2; 8 bases map to TRBD1. J gave up 8 bases and V 5 bases, and 7 bases lay outside the gene matches. Germline assignment: CDR1 SNHLY and CDR2 FYNNEI. The CDR3 is 13 amino acids. The CDR3 nucleotides are TGTGCCAGCAGTCAGGGGGCGCTGGGGGGCTACACCTTC. The encoded protein is CASSQGALGGYTF.

This clone was observed a handful of times. The chain combines TRBV6-5 with TRBJ2-3, with D maybe TRBD2 (7 bases). Trimming pared 11 bases from V and 1 base from J, leaving 19 bases between. This CDR3 comprises 15 residues. Germline V gene sequence: CDR1 MNHEY, CDR2 SVGAGI. CDR3 DNA: TGTGCCTGCGGAAGGGGGGGGGCCGGCACAGATACGCAGTATTTT. The encoded protein is CACGRGGAGTDTQYF.

The chain employs TRBV7-9 and TRBJ2-1; the D gene is possibly TRBD2 (5 bases). Looked up from germline, CDR1 is SEHNR and CDR2 is FQNEAQ (reference sequence). The CDR3 consists of 12 residues. Trimming removed 8 bases from V and 9 bases from J, with 14 bases in between. Written as DNA, the CDR3 is TGTGCCAGCCGAGGGCCCATCCCTGAGCAGTTCTTC. As protein: CASRGPIPEQFF.

A few counts support this clone. The chain is built from TRBV19 and TRBJ2-7; D is perhaps TRBD2 (5 bases). The CDR3 extends over 13 amino acids. Trimming left V 2 bases short and J 6 bases short, with 11 bases between. Looked up from germline, CDR1 is LNHDA and CDR2 is SQIVND (reference sequence). CDR3: CASSISRGLEQYF. The CDR3 coding sequence is TGTGCCAGTAGTATATCAAGAGGGCTCGAGCAGTACTTC.

V is TRBV30 and J is TRBJ2-7, with D maybe TRBD1 (6 bases). Germline CDR1 is GTSNPN and CDR2 is SVGIG (reference sequence). This CDR3 has 12 amino acids. V gave up 2 bases and J gave up 6 bases, with 11 bases separating them. The DNA for the CDR3 is TGTGCCTGGAGTACAGGGCCCCGCGAGCAGTACTTC. Encoded protein: CAWSTGPREQYF.

The rearrangement links TRBV28 to TRBJ1-5, with D possibly matching TRBD1 (6 bases). V lost 6 bases and J 2 bases, leaving 29 bases between the germline ends. The CDR3 contains 20 residues. Germline V CDR1 and CDR2: MDHEN, SYDVKM. The CDR3 loop is CASSPTTDRSPPTGNQPQHF. The CDR3 DNA sequence: TGTGCCAGCAGCCCCACCACGGACAGATCTCCGCCAACGGGCAATCAGCCCCAGCATTTT.

The rearrangement joins TRBV28 to TRBJ2-1, with unresolved D. The CDR3 is made up of 13 amino acids. The V and J ends lost 2 bases and 9 bases respectively, with 11 bases between them. Looked up from germline, CDR1 is MDHEN and CDR2 is SYDVKM. CDR3: CASSLISLAEQFF. CDR3 sequence (DNA): TGTGCCAGCAGTTTAATCAGTCTGGCTGAGCAGTTCTTC. The full variable domain, completed using reference TRBV28 and TRBJ2-1, is DVKVTQSSRYLVKRTGEKVFLECVQDMDHENMFWYRQDPGLGLRLIYFSYDVKMKEKGDIPEGYSVSREKKERFSLILESASTNQTSMYLCASSLISLAEQFFGPGTRLTVL.

There are a few counts of this clone. The rearrangement joins TRBV6-5 to TRBJ2-3, with D perhaps TRBD2 (5 bases). Germline V gene lookup returns CDR1 MNHEY and CDR2 SVGAGI. This CDR3 region has 15 residues. V gave up 3 bases and J gave up 2 bases, with 12 bases separating them. This CDR3 is CASSYAGRVTDTQYF. DNA of the CDR3: TGTGCCAGCAGTTATGCGGGCAGAGTCACAGATACGCAGTATTTT.

The chain combines TRBV10-3 with TRBJ2-3; possibly TRBD2 for D (6 bases). The germline CDR1 and CDR2 sequences are ENHRY and SYGVKD. V was trimmed by 5 bases and J by 1 base, leaving 10 bases between them. This CDR3 has 14 amino acids. The CDR3 DNA sequence: TGTGCCATCAGTTCGGGACTCGGCACAGATACGCAGTATTTT. Its protein product is CAISSGLGTDTQYF.

This chain joins TRBV12-5 and TRBJ2-3; D is possibly TRBD2 (6 bases). The V end was cut by 5 bases, the J end by 0 bases, with 15 bases between. Germline V gives CDR1 LGHNT, CDR2 FRNRAP. There are 16 residues in the CDR3. CDR3 loop: CASGPVPAGSTDTQYF. For the CDR3, the DNA is TGTGCTAGTGGTCCCGTCCCAGCGGGCAGCACAGATACGCAGTATTTT.

This sequence joins TRBV4-1 and TRBJ2-5; 10 bases line up with TRBD2. Per the germline V gene, CDR1 is MGHRA and CDR2 is YSYEKL. CDR3 length: 15 amino acids. V lost 4 bases to trimming and J lost 4 bases; unmatched junction nucleotides: 6. The CDR3 sequence is CASSLAGLAAETQYF. The CDR3 region has the DNA TGCGCCAGCAGCCTGGCTGGACTAGCGGCAGAGACCCAGTACTTC.

This rearrangement joins TRBV13 to TRBJ2-5, with D unclear. V shed 5 bases and J shed 1 base, with 14 bases lying between them. CDR3 length: 15 amino acids. Germline values: CDR1 PRHDT, CDR2 FYEKMQ (reference sequence). The CDR3 protein is CASSHAPGLQETQYF. The CDR3 DNA follows: TGTGCCAGCAGCCATGCGCCAGGCCTCCAAGAGACCCAGTACTTC.

This chain connects TRBV5-4 to TRBJ1-1; TRBD1 agrees at 12 bases. Germline assignment: CDR1 SGHNT and CDR2 YYREEE (reference sequence). Germline trimming cut 0 bases from V and 5 bases from J; bases unmatched to any gene: 5. The CDR3 totals 16 residues. This CDR3 is CASSLGGQGAGTEAFF. CDR3 sequence (DNA): TGTGCCAGCAGCTTGGGGGGACAGGGGGCAGGGACTGAAGCTTTCTTT.

This clone was detected a few times. The chain combines TRBV4-2 with TRBJ2-7, with 7 positions matching TRBD1. With 0 bases clipped from V and 3 bases from J, the junction kept 8 bases outside the gene matches. CDR1 and CDR2 (germline): LGHNA, YNFKEQ. This CDR3 region has 16 residues. CDR3 region: CASSQEVTGPGYEQYF. In nucleotides, the CDR3 is TGTGCCAGCAGCCAAGAGGTGACAGGGCCCGGCTACGAGCAGTACTTC.

The chain has TRBV18 and TRBJ1-1, with a tentative D call TRBD1 (5 bases). The CDR3 is 13 amino acids. V lost 6 bases, J lost 2 bases, and 10 bases lay in between. Looked up from germline, CDR1 is KGHSH and CDR2 is LQKENI. CDR3 sequence (DNA): TGTGCCAGCTCTGATAGGGGTAACACTGAAGCTTTCTTT. It yields the protein CASSDRGNTEAFF.

This clone occurred a few times. The V call is TRBV9, the J call TRBJ2-2, with D possibly TRBD1 on 6 matching bases. Germline values: CDR1 SGDLS, CDR2 YYNGEE. The CDR3 consists of 15 residues. Trimming stripped 1 base from V and 6 bases from J, with 13 bases between. CDR3 sequence (DNA): TGTGCCAGCAGCGTAAACAGGGCGAGTCCCGGGGAGCTGTTTTTT. Protein product: CASSVNRASPGELFF.

The rearrangement links TRBV7-2 to TRBJ1-6; no clear D. This CDR3 region has 15 residues. CDR1 and CDR2 from the germline V gene are SGHTA and FQGNSA. V was pared by 4 bases and J by 7 bases, with 14 bases between. The CDR3 region has the DNA TGTGCCAGCAGCTCCCGGGTCCTCGGGAATTCACCCCTCCACTTT. This codes for CASSSRVLGNSPLHF.